This T cell receptor beta chain was observed in a study of blood T cell repertoires in COVID-19. Turning to the study itself: In each case, the material was cDNA or gDNA derived from T cells, B-cell-depleted T cells, or PBMCs.

Some clones are missing from TCRdb's copy, which holds only in-frame ones; the method was immunoSEQ multiplex PCR. The sample has tens of thousands of clones; roughly 80% are singletons. The trim removed 8 bases at V and 1 base at J, leaving 7 bases unmatched. The germline V gene encodes CDR1 SGHNT and CDR2 YYREEE (reference sequence). There are 14 residues in the CDR3. The receptor comes from a man aged 45-60 years with acute or convalescent COVID-19. The sample consisted of peripheral blood. J is TRBJ2-5 and V is TRBV5-4; 8 bases agree with TRBD1. The CDR3 DNA reads TGTGCCAGTGCAGGGGGCGCAACCCAAGAGACCCAGTACTTC. It codes for CASAGGATQETQYF.